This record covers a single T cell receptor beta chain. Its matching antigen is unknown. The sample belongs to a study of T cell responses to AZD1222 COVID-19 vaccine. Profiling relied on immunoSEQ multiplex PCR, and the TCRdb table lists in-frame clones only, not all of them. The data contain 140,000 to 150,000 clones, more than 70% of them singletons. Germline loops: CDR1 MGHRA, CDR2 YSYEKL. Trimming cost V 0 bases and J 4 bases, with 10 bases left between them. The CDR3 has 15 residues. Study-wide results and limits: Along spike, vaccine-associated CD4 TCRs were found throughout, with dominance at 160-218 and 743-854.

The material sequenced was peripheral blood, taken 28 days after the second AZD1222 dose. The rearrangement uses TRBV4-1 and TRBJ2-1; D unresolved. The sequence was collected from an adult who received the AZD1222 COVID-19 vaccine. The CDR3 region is CASSQERNPYNEQFF. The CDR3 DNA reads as TGCGCCAGCAGCCAAGAGAGGAATCCTTACAATGAGCAGTTCTTC.